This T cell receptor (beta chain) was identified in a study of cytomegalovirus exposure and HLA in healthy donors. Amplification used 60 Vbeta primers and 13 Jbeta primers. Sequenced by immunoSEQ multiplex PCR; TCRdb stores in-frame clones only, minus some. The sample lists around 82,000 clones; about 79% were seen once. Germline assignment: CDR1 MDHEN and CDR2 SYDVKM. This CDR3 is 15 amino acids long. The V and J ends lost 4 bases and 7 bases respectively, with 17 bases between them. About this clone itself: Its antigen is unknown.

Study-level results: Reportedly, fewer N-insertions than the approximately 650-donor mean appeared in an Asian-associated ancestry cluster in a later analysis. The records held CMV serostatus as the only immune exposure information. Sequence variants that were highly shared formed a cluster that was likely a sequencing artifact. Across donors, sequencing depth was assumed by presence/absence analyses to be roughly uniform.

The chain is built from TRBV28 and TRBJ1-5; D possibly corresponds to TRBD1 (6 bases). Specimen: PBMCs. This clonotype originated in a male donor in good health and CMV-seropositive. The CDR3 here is CASSSQTGAGQPQHF. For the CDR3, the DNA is TGTGCCAGCAGTTCCCAGACAGGTGCAGGACAGCCCCAGCATTTT.